This TCR beta chain stems from a study of cytomegalovirus exposure and HLA in healthy donors. Regarding the study as a whole: In an earlier analysis, productive rearrangement rates for most beta V segments clustered near 87% or 30%.

V lost 4 bases and J 0 bases, leaving 18 bases between the germline ends. CDR3 length equals 17 residues. Germline CDR1 and CDR2: SQVTM and ANQGSEA. Primers included in the PCR were 60 Vbeta and 13 Jbeta primers. This table comes from immunoSEQ multiplex PCR, and its TCRdb copy is limited to in-frame clones, with some not included. The sample has over 90,000 clones; around 81% are singletons. Note on this clone: Its antigen is currently unknown.

This sequence joins TRBV29-1 and TRBJ2-2; D is possibly TRBD1 (5 bases). The sample taken for sequencing was PBMCs. The receptor was isolated from a man in his forties in good health and CMV-seropositive. CDR3 nucleotide sequence: TGCAGCGTTGTCTTAGTGTCAGGGCAGTCGAACACCGGGGAGCTGTTTTTT. Residues: CSVVLVSGQSNTGELFF.